This TCR beta chain appears in the sequencing data of a study of monozygotic twins with inflammatory bowel disease. Germline V gene sequence: CDR1 MNHEY, CDR2 SMNVEV (reference sequence). This CDR3 region has 15 residues. TCRdb reprocessed the 5' RACE reads and stores each CDR3 protein as one record, lacking DNA. The specimen's table records about 160,000 distinct CDR3 sequences. Input material: blood. The rearrangement uses TRBV27 and TRBJ1-2; the D gene TCRdb calls, TRBD1, cannot be checked with no DNA. This TCR came from a human donor with ulcerative colitis or Crohn's disease, or a healthy co-twin of an affected twin (not recorded which). CDR3 protein: CASSLKGQGATGYTF.